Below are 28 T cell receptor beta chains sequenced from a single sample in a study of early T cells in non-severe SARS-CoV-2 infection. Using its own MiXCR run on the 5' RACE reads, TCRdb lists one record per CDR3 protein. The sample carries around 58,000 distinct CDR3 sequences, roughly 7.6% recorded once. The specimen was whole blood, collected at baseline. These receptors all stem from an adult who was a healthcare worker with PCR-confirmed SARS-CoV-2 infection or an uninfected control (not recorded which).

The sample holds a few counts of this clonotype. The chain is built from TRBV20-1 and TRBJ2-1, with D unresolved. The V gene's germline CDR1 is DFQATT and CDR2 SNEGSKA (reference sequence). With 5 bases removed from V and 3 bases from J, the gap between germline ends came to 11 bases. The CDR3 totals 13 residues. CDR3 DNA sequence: TGCAGTGCTCTTCTAAGTGACTACAATGAGCAGTTCTTC. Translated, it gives CSALLSDYNEQFF.

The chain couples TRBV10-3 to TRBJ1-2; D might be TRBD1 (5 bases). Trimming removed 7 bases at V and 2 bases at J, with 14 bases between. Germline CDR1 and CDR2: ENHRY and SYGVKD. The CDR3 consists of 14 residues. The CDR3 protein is CAITTRGGNYGYTF. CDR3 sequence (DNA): TGTGCCATCACAACCCGCGGGGGGAACTATGGCTACACCTTC.

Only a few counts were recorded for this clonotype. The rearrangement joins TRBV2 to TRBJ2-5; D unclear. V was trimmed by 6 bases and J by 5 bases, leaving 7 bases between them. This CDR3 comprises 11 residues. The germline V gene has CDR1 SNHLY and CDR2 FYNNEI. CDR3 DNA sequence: TGTGCCAGCAGCCGAAAGGAGACCCAGTACTTC. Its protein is CASSRKETQYF.

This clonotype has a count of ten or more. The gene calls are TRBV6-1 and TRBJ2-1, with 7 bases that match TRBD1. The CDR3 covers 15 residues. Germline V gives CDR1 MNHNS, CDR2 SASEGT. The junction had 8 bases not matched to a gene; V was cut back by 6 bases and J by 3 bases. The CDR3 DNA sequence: TGTGCCAGCAGCTTACAGGGGTCGGGCTACAATGAGCAGTTCTTC. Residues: CASSLQGSGYNEQFF.

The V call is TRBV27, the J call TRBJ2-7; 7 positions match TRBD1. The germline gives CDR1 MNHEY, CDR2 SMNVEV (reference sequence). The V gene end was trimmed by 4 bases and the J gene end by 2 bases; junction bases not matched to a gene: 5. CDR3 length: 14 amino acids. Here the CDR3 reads CASSWGQRPYEQYF. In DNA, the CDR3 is TGTGCCAGCAGTTGGGGACAGCGCCCCTACGAGCAGTACTTC.

The CDR3 region has the DNA TGCAGTTGCCTCAGGGAAGTGAACACTGAAGCTTTCTTT. As protein: CSCLREVNTEAFF. J is TRBJ1-1 and V is TRBV20-1, with TRBD1 as a possible D gene (5 bases). Germline V gene data show CDR1 as DFQATT and CDR2 as SNEGSKA (reference sequence). The CDR3 has 13 amino acids. V gave up 8 bases and J gave up 0 bases, with 13 bases separating them.

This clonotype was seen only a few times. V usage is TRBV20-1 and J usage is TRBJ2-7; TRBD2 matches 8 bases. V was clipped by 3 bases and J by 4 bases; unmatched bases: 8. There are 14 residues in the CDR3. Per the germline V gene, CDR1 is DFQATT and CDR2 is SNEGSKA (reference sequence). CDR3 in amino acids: CSARTGLERYEQYF. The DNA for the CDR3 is TGCAGTGCTAGGACGGGACTAGAGAGGTACGAGCAGTACTTC.

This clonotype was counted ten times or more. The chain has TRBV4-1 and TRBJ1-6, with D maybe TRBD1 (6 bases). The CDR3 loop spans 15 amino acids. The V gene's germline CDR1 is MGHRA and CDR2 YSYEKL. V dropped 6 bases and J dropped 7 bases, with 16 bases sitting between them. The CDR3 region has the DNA TGCGCCAGCAGTACTCAGGGGTGGGTGAATTCACCCCTCCACTTT. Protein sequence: CASSTQGWVNSPLHF.

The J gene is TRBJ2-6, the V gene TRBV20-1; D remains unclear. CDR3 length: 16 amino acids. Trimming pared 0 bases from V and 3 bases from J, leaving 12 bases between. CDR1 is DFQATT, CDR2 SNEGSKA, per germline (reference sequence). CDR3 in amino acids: CSARDPSRFGANVLTF. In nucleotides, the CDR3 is TGCAGTGCTAGAGATCCTAGTAGATTTGGGGCCAACGTCCTGACTTTC.

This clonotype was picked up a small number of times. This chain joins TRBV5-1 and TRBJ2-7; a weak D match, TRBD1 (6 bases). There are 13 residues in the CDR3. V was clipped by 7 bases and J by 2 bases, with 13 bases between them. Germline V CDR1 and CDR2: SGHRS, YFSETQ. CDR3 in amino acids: CASSGQSPYEQYF. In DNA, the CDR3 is TGCGCCAGCTCCGGACAGTCTCCCTACGAGCAGTACTTC.

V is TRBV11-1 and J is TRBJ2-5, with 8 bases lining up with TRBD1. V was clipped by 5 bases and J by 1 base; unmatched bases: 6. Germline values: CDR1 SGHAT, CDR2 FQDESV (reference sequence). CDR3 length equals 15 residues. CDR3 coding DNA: TGTGCCAGCAGCCAAGGACAGGGCATCCAAGAGACCCAGTACTTC. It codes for CASSQGQGIQETQYF.

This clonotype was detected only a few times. CDR3 in amino acids: CASSLANYGYTF. The CDR3, as DNA: TGTGCCAGCAGCCTAGCTAACTATGGCTACACCTTC. The V and J genes are TRBV11-2 and TRBJ1-2; D remains unclear. CDR1 and CDR2 (germline): SGHAT, FQNNGV. Between the trimmed V and J ends, which lost 5 bases and 0 bases, there was a span of 4 bases. The CDR3 contains 12 residues.

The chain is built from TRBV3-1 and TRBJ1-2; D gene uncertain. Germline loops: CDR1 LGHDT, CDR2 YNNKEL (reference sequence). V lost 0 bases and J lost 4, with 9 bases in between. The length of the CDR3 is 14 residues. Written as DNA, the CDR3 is TGTGCCAGCAGCCAAGATGTTCACAGCTATGGCTACACCTTC. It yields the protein CASSQDVHSYGYTF.

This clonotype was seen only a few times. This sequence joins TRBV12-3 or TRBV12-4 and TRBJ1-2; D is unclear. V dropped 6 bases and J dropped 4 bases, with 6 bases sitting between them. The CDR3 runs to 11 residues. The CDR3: CASRVGYGYTF. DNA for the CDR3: TGTGCCAGCAGGGTCGGCTATGGCTACACCTTC.

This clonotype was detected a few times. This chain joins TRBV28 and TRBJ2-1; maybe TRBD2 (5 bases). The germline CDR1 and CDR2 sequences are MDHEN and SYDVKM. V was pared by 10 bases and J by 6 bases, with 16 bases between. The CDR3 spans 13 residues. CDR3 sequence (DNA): TGTGCCACATCGCGGCGGGTCGGCAATGAGCAGTTCTTC. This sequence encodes CATSRRVGNEQFF.

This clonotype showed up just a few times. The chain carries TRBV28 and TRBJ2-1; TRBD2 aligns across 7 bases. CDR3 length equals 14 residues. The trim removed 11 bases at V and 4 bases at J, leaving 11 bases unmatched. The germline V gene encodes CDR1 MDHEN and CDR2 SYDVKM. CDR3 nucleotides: TGTGCCGCCGGGGGGAACCGAGGGTACAATGAGCAGTTCTTC. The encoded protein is CAAGGNRGYNEQFF.

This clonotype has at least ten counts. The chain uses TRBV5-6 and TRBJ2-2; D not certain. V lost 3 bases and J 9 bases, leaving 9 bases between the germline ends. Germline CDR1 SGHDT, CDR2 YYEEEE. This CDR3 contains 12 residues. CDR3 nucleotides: TGTGCCAGCAGCTCCGGCTGGAGGGAGCTGTTTTTT. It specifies CASSSGWRELFF.

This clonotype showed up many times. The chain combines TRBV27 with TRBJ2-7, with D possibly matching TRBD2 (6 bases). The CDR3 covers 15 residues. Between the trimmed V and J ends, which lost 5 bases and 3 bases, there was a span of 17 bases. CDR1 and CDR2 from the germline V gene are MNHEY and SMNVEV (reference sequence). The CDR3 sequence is CASSKSGLRGYEQYF. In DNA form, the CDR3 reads TGTGCCAGCAGTAAATCGGGGTTGCGGGGCTACGAGCAGTACTTC.

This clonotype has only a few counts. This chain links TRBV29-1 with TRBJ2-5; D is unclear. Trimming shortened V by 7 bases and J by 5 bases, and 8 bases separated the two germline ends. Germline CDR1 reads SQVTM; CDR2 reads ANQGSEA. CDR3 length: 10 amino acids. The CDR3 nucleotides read TGCAGCGCCAGCCGGGAGACCCAGTACTTC. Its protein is CSASRETQYF.

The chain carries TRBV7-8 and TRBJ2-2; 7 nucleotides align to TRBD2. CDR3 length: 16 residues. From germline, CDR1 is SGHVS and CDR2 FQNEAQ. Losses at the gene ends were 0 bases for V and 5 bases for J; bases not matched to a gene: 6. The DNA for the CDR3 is TGTGCCAGCAGCTTAGCACCGGGACTATGGACCGGGGAGCTGTTTTTT. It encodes CASSLAPGLWTGELFF.

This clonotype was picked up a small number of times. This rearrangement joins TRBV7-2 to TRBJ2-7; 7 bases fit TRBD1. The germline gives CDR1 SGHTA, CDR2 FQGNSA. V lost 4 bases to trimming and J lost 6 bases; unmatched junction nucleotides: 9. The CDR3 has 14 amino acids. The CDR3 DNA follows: TGTGCCAGCAGCTCTACACAGGGGCTTACCGAGCAGTACTTC. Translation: CASSSTQGLTEQYF.

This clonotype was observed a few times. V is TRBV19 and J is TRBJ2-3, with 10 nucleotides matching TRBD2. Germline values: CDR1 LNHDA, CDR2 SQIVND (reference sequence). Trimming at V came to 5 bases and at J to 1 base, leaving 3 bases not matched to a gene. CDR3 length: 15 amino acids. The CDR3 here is CASSDSGRGTDTQYF. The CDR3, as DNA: TGTGCCAGTAGTGACAGCGGGAGGGGCACAGATACGCAGTATTTT.

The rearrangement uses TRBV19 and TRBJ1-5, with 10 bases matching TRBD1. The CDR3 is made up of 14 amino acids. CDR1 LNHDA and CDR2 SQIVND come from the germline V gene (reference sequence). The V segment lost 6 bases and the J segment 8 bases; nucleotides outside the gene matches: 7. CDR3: CASRGTGDLEPQHF. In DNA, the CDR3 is TGTGCCAGTAGAGGGACAGGGGATTTGGAGCCCCAGCATTTT.

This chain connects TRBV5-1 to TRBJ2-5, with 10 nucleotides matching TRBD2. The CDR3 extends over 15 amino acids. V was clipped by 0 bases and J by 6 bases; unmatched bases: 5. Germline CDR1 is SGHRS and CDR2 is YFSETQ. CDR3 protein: CASSLASGSSQTQYF. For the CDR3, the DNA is TGCGCCAGCAGCTTGGCTAGCGGGAGTTCACAGACCCAGTACTTC.

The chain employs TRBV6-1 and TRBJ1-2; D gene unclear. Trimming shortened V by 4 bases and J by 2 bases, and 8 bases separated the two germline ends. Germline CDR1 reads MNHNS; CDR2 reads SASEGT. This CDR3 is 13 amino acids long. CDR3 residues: CASSAGLNYGYTF. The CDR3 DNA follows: TGTGCCAGCAGTGCAGGACTGAACTATGGCTACACCTTC.

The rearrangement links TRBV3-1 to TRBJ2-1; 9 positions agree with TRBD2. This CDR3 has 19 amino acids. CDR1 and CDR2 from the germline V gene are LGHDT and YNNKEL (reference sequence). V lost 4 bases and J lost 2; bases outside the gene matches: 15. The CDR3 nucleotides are TGTGCCAGCAGCCCCAATCCACTGCGGGAGGGCCCCACCTACAATGAGCAGTTCTTC. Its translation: CASSPNPLREGPTYNEQFF.

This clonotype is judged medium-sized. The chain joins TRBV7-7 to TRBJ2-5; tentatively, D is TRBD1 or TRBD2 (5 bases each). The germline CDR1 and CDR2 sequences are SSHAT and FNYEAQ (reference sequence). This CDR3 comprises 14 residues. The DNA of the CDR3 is TGTGCTAGCTTGGGGGTTAGCCTACAAGAGACCCAGTACTTC. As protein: CASLGVSLQETQYF.

The CDR3 spells CASSTGTGFADTQYF. CDR3 coding DNA: TGTGCCAGCAGCACAGGGACAGGGTTCGCAGATACGCAGTATTTT. The V gene is TRBV12-3 or TRBV12-4, the J gene TRBJ2-3; 9 bases map to TRBD1. V gave up 6 bases and J gave up 4 bases; unmatched junction bases: 8. The CDR3 is made up of 15 amino acids.